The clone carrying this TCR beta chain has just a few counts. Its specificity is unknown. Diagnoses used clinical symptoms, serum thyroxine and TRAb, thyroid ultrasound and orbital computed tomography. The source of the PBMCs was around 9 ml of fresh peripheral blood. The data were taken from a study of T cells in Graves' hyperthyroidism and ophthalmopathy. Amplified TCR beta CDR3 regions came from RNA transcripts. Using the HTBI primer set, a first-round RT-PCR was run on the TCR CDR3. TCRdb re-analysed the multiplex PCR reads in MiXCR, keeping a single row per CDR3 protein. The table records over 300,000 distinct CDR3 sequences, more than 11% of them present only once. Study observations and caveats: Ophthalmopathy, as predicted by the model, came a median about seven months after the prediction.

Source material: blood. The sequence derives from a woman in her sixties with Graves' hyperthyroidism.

CDR3 sequence reads: CASSSAGWGDREVEQYF. The CDR3, as DNA: TGTGCCAGCAGTTCAGCAGGTTGGGGAGACCGTGAAGTCGAGCAGTACTTC. V and J are TRBV6-1 and TRBJ2-7, with TRBD2 as a possible D gene (5 bases). There are 17 residues in the CDR3. The V and J ends lost 5 bases and 6 bases respectively, with 26 bases between them. Germline V gene data show CDR1 as MNHNS and CDR2 as SASEGT.